Described below is a single T cell receptor (beta chain) sequence and its context. Antigen specificity is unknown. This CDR3 comprises 13 residues. Per the germline V gene, CDR1 is SNHLY and CDR2 is FYNNEI. Deletions cut 6 bases from V and 1 base from J, with 9 bases between. This record belongs to a study of T cell responses to AZD1222 COVID-19 vaccine. Study in general: Pooled together were second doses at about 4 or about 12 weeks. General study findings and limits: Clonal diversity was possibly underestimated, and the donors were mostly white British, with more females. Repertoire collection took place solely once the T cell response had peaked. CD4 TCRs associated with vaccination spanned spike, dominating at 160-218 and 743-854.

Profiling relied on immunoSEQ multiplex PCR, and the TCRdb table lists in-frame clones only, not all of them. The repertoire holds roughly 120,000 clones, with approximately 85% as singletons. This TCR derives from an adult in good health. Sample: peripheral blood, taken on day 0 of AZD1222 vaccination. The rearrangement uses TRBV2 and TRBJ1-1, with TRBD1 as a possible D gene (6 bases). The CDR3 sequence: CASRVGANTEAFF. CDR3 DNA sequence: TGTGCCAGCAGAGTGGGGGCGAACACTGAAGCTTTCTTT.